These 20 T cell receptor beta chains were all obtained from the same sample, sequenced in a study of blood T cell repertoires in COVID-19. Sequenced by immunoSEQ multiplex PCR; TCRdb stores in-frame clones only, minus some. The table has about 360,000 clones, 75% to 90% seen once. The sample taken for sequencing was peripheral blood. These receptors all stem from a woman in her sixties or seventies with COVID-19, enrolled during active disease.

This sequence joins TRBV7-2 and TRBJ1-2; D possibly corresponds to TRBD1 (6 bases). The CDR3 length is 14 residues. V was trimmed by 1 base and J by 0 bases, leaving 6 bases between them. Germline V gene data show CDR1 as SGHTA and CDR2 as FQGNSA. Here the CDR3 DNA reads TGTGCCAGCAGCTTAGGGACAGCTAACTATGGCTACACCTTC. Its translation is CASSLGTANYGYTF. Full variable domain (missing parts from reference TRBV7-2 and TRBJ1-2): GAGVSQSPSNKVTEKGKDVELRCDPISGHTALYWYRQSLGQGLEFLIYFQGNSAPDKSGLPSDRFSAERTGGSVSTLTIQRTQQEDSAVYLCASSLGTANYGYTFGSGTRLTVV.

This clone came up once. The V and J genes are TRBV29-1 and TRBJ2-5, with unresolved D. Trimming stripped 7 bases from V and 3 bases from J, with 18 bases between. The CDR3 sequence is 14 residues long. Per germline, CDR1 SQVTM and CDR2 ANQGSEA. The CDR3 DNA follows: TGCAGCGCCTTGTCCGCCTATAGAAAAGAGACCCAGTACTTC. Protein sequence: CSALSAYRKETQYF. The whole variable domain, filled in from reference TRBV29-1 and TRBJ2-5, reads SAVISQKPSRDICQRGTSLTIQCQVDSQVTMMFWYRQQPGQSLTLIATANQGSEATYESGFVIDKFPISRPNLTFSTLTVSNMSPEDSSIYLCSALSAYRKETQYFGPGTRLLVL.

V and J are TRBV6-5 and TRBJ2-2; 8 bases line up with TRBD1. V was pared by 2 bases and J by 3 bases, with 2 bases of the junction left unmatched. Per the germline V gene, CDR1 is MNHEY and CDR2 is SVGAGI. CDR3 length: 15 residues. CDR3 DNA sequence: TGTGCCAGCAGTTACGGGACAGGATACACCGGGGAGCTGTTTTTT. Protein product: CASSYGTGYTGELFF.

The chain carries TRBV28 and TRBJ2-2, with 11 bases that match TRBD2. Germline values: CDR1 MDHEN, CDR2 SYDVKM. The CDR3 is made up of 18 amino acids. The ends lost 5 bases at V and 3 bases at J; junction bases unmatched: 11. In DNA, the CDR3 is TGTGCCAGCAGTGAACTAGCGGGGGCCACCGCTGACACCGGGGAGCTGTTTTTT. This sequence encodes CASSELAGATADTGELFF.

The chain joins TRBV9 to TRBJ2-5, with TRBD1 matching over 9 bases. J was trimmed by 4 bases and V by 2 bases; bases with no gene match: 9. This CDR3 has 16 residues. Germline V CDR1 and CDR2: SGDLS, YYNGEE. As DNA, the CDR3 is TGTGCCAGCAGCGTGTATACAGGGGGCAATGGAGAGACCCAGTACTTC. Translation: CASSVYTGGNGETQYF.

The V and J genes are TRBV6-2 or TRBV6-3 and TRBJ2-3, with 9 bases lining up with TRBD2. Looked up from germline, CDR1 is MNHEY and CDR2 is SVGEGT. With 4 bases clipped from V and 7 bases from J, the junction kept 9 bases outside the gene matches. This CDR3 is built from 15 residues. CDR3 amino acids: CASSSGGTSLNTQYF. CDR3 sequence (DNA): TGTGCCAGCAGTTCGGGGGGGACTAGCCTAAATACGCAGTATTTT.

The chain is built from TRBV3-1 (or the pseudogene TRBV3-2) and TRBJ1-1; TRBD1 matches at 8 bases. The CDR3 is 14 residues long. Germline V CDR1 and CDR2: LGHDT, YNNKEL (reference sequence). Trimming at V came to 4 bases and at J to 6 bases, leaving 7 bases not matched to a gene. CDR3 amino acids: CASSPRDRGPEAFF. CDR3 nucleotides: TGTGCCAGCAGCCCCCGTGACAGGGGTCCTGAAGCTTTCTTT.

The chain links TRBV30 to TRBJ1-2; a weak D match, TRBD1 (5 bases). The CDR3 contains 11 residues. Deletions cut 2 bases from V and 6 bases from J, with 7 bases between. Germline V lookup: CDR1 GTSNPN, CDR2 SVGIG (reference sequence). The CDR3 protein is CAWSQGHGYTF. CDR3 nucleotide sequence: TGTGCCTGGAGTCAGGGCCATGGCTACACCTTC.

This CDR3 reads CASSLGGSSYNEQFF. The CDR3 DNA reads as TGTGCCAGCAGCTTAGGCGGTAGCTCCTACAATGAGCAGTTCTTC. J is TRBJ2-1 and V is TRBV5-5; D is unresolved. With 2 bases removed from V and 0 bases from J, the gap between germline ends came to 9 bases. This CDR3 spans 15 amino acids. Looked up from germline, CDR1 is SGHKS and CDR2 is YYEKEE (reference sequence). Together with reference TRBV5-5 and TRBJ2-1, the CDR3 gives the full variable domain: DAGVTQSPTHLIKTRGQQVTLRCSPISGHKSVSWYQQVLGQGPQFIFQYYEKEERGRGNFPDRFSARQFPNYSSELNVNALLLGDSALYLCASSLGGSSYNEQFFGPGTRLTVL.

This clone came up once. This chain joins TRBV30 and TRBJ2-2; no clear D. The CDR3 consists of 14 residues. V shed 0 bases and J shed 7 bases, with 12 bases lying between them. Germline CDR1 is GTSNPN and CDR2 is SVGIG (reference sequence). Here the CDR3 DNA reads TGTGCCTGGAGTGTAGCCCCCGAAGTCGGGGAGCTGTTTTTT. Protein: CAWSVAPEVGELFF. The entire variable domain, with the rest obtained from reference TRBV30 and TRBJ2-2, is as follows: SQTIHQWPATLVQPVGSPLSLECTVEGTSNPNLYWYRQAAGRGLQLLFYSVGIGQISSEVPQNLSASRPQDRQFILSSKKLLLSDSGFYLCAWSVAPEVGELFFGEGSRLTVL.

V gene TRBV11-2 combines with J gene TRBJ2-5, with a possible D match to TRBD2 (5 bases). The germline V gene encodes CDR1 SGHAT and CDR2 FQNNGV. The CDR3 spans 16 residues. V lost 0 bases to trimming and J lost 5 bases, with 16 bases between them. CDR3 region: CASSLDRFTRVETQYF. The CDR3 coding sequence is TGTGCCAGCAGCTTAGACAGGTTTACGAGGGTGGAGACCCAGTACTTC.

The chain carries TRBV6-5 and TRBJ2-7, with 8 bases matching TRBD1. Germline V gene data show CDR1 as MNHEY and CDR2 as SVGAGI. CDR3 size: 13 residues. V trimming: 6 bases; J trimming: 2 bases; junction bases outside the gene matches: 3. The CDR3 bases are TGTGCCAGCAGCAGGGGGCAGACCTACGAGCAGTACTTC. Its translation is CASSRGQTYEQYF.

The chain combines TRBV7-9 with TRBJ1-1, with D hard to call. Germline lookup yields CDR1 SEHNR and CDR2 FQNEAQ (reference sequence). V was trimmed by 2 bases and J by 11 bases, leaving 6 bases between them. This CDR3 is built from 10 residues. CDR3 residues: CASSLWEAFF. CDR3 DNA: TGTGCCAGCAGCTTATGGGAGGCTTTCTTT.

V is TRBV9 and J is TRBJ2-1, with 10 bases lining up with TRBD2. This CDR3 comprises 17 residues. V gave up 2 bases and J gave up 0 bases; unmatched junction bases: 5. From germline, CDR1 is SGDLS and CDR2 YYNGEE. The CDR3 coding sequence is TGTGCCAGCAGCGTCTCGAGCGGGGGGGGCTCCTACAATGAGCAGTTCTTC. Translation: CASSVSSGGGSYNEQFF.

For the CDR3, the DNA is TGTGCCAGCAGCTCGACAGGGTCGGCTGGAAACACCATATATTTT. Its translation is CASSSTGSAGNTIYF. The chain is built from TRBV7-3 and TRBJ1-3; the match to TRBD1 covers 7 bases. The CDR3 is made up of 15 amino acids. The ends lost 4 bases at V and 2 bases at J; junction bases unmatched: 5. The V gene's germline CDR1 is SGHTA and CDR2 FQGTGA. The full variable domain, completed using reference TRBV7-3 and TRBJ1-3, is GAGVSQTPSNKVTEKGKYVELRCDPISGHTALYWYRQSLGQGPEFLIYFQGTGAADDSGLPNDRFFAVRPEGSVSTLKIQRTERGDSAVYLCASSSTGSAGNTIYFGEGSWLTVV.

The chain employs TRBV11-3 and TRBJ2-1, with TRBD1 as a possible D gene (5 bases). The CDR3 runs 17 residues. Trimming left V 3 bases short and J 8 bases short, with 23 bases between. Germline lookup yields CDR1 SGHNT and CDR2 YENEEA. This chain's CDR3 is CASSFVWSREVPHEQFF. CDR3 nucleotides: TGTGCCAGCAGCTTCGTTTGGAGCAGGGAAGTCCCCCATGAGCAGTTCTTC. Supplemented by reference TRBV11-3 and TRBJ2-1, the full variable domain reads EAGVVQSPRYKIIEKKQPVAFWCNPISGHNTLYWYLQNLGQGPELLIRYENEEAVDDSQLPKDRFSAERLKGVDSTLKIQPAELGDSAVYLCASSFVWSREVPHEQFFGPGTRLTVL.

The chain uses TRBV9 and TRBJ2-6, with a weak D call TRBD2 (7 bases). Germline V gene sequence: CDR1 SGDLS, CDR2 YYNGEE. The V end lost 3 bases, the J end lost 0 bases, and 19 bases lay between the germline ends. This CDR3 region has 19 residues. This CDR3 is CASSEGLQGAYSGANVLTF. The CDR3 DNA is TGTGCCAGCAGCGAGGGACTACAGGGAGCCTACTCTGGGGCCAACGTCCTGACTTTC. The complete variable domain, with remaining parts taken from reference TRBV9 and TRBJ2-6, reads DSGVTQTPKHLITATGQRVTLRCSPRSGDLSVYWYQQSLDQGLQFLIQYYNGEERAKGNILERFSAQQFPDLHSELNLSSLELGDSALYFCASSEGLQGAYSGANVLTFGAGSRLTVL.

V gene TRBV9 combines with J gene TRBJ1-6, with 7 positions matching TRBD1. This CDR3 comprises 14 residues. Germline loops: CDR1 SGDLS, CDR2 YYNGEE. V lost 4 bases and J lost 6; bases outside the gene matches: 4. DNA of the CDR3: TGTGCCAGCAGCAGGGGACAGCTTAATTCACCCCTCCACTTT. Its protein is CASSRGQLNSPLHF. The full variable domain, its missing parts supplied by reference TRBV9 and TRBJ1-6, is DSGVTQTPKHLITATGQRVTLRCSPRSGDLSVYWYQQSLDQGLQFLIQYYNGEERAKGNILERFSAQQFPDLHSELNLSSLELGDSALYFCASSRGQLNSPLHFGNGTRLTVT.

For the CDR3, the DNA is TGTGCCACCAGCAACCCCGGGACAGGGAACCACGAGCAGTACTTC. It is translated as CATSNPGTGNHEQYF. The chain combines TRBV15 with TRBJ2-7, with TRBD1 matching over 9 bases. V shed 4 bases and J 5 bases; nucleotides not matched to a gene: 9. This CDR3 contains 15 residues. Germline lookup yields CDR1 LNHNV and CDR2 YYDKDF (reference sequence).

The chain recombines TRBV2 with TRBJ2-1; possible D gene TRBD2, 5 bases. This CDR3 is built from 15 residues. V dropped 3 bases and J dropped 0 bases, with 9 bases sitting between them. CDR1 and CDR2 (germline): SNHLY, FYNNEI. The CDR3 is CASSDRDNSYNEQFF. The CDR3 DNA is TGTGCCAGCAGTGATCGGGATAACTCCTACAATGAGCAGTTCTTC.